This paragraph reports one T cell receptor beta chain. Its antigen is currently unknown. The data were obtained in a study of a mutant IDH1 vaccine in newly diagnosed glioma. Study observations and caveats: Immune responses induced by the vaccine were seen in 80% to 95% of patients, spanning multiple MHC alleles.

Germline V gives CDR1 SGHTA, CDR2 FQGNSA. V lost 0 bases and J 6 bases, leaving 9 bases between the germline ends. The CDR3 has 13 residues. Time point given: baseline, week 1 (first vaccination visit). Treatment reported: pre-vaccination baseline after standard-of-care therapy. Measured with immunoSEQ multiplex PCR; TCRdb has only the in-frame clones, and not every one. The data show about 70,000 clones, with about 83% seen just once and roughly 4.4% held by the top ten. The chain recombines TRBV7-2 with TRBJ2-7, with D possibly matching TRBD1 (5 bases). This sequence originates from a woman aged 18-29 years with glioma. Some clones in this sample may be carry-over from other donors' samples. The sequences come from peripheral blood mononuclear cells (PBMCs), collected from a glioma patient treated with radiotherapy, temozolomide or both. The DNA for the CDR3 is TGTGCCAGCAGCTTAGCTCAGGGCTCCGAGCAGTACTTC. It specifies CASSLAQGSEQYF.